This T cell receptor beta chain was documented in a study of control samples from healthy donors and cancer patients. The germline V gene has CDR1 KGHSH and CDR2 LQKENI. The CDR3 loop spans 14 amino acids. V lost 2 bases, J lost 2 bases, and 8 bases lay in between. Data came from immunoSEQ multiplex PCR; TCRdb stores just in-frame clones and leaves some out. This sample has roughly 180,000 clones; around 92% occur once, and the top ten carry around 2%. Material for sequencing was blood. This TCR came from a woman between 35 and 50 years old in good health. The V gene is TRBV18, the J gene TRBJ2-3; tentatively, D is TRBD1 (6 bases). Here the CDR3 reads CASSPGGVTDTQYF. In DNA form, the CDR3 reads TGTGCCAGCTCACCAGGGGGCGTCACAGATACGCAGTATTTT. Based on the CDR3 plus reference TRBV18 and TRBJ2-3, the full variable domain is NAGVMQNPRHLVRRRGQEARLRCSPMKGHSHVYWYRQLPEEGLKFMVYLQKENIIDESGMPKERFSAEFPKEGPSILRIQQVVRGDSAAYFCASSPGGVTDTQYFGPGTRLTVL.